This TCR beta chain was observed in a study of identical twins. The study's findings and limits: Recombination models fit unrelated individuals' TCR alpha sharing but underestimated twins'. Among beta out-of-frame sequences, excess sharing between twins appeared weaker. Out-of-frame alpha sequences that twins shared showed excess low generation probability.

TCRdb processed the 5' RACE reads anew with MiXCR; each CDR3 protein has one entry. The table has about 150,000 distinct CDR3 sequences, 3% to 4.5% seen once; the top ten hold 8% to 8.5%. Healthy Caucasians provided all donations. Germline CDR1 reads MNHNS; CDR2 reads SASEGT. Losses at the gene ends were 7 bases for V and 10 bases for J; bases not matched to a gene: 6. The CDR3 extends over 11 amino acids. Many counts were recorded for this clonotype. As yet, its antigen is unknown. The TCR sequence derives from a man younger than 30 in good health. The chain recombines TRBV6-1 with TRBJ1-1; TRBD1 agrees at 7 bases. The material sequenced was memory T cells sorted from blood. CDR3 DNA sequence: TGTGCCAGCATACAGGGGCCTTCAGCTTTCTTT. Translating gives CASIQGPSAFF.